This TCR beta chain is from a study of T cells in Graves' hyperthyroidism and ophthalmopathy. Study-wide context: Peripheral blood draws took place at initial diagnosis, ahead of any treatment.

TCR beta CDR3 regions were amplified from RNA. The TCR CDR3 first-round RT-PCR relied on the HTBI primer set. Each CDR3 protein is one row after TCRdb ran MiXCR on the multiplex PCR reads. This table holds around 270,000 distinct CDR3 sequences, roughly a fifth found once. The V and J ends lost 1 base and 1 base respectively, with 13 bases between them. The length of the CDR3 is 15 residues. The V gene's germline CDR1 is DFQATT and CDR2 SNEGSKA (reference sequence). The PBMCs studied were ones that came from 9 to 10 ml fresh peripheral blood. Sequenced sample: blood. This TCR derives from a man aged 50-59 years with Graves' ophthalmopathy. The chain carries TRBV20-1 and TRBJ1-2; the D gene is possibly TRBD1 (6 bases). As DNA, the CDR3 is TGCAGTGCTAGAGCCTTAGGACAGAATAACTATGGCTACACCTTC. Translation: CSARALGQNNYGYTF.